The rows below give T cell receptor beta chains drawn from one sample of a study of cytomegalovirus exposure and HLA in healthy donors. Assay: immunoSEQ multiplex PCR; the TCRdb copy retains only in-frame clones and omits some. Among under 200,000 clones, about four fifths were seen once, and the ten largest hold approximately 7%. The source material was PBMCs. All receptors derive from a man younger than 30 in good health and CMV-seropositive. CDR3s leave out the opening cysteine and the closing phenylalanine or tryptophan.

V gene: TRBV27
CDR3 length: 14
J gene: TRBJ1-4
CDR3 protein: ASSLYRLGGNEKLF

V gene: TRBV2
CDR3 length: 12
J gene: TRBJ2-7
CDR3 protein: ASRLRGLVFEQY

V gene: TRBV11-2
CDR3 length: 13
J gene: TRBJ2-7
CDR3 protein: ASSLGGGDFYEQY

V gene: TRBV27
CDR3 length: 11
J gene: TRBJ2-1
CDR3 protein: ASRLAGVNEQF

V gene: TRBV5-8
CDR3 length: 11
J gene: TRBJ2-2
CDR3 protein: ASSLVSHGELF

V gene: TRBV2
CDR3 length: 12
J gene: TRBJ2-3
CDR3 protein: ASRSGLDTDTQY

V gene: TRBV7-3
CDR3 length: 13
J gene: TRBJ2-6
CDR3 protein: ASSLTRVGANVLT

V gene: TRBV7-8
CDR3 length: 13
J gene: TRBJ2-2
CDR3 protein: ASSTDTGGTGELF

V gene: TRBV5-4
CDR3 length: 10
J gene: TRBJ2-1
CDR3 protein: ASSQIYNEQF

V gene: TRBV5-4
CDR3 length: 14
J gene: TRBJ2-3
CDR3 protein: ASSLGLAGGMDTQY

V gene: TRBV6-5
CDR3 length: 11
J gene: TRBJ1-1
CDR3 protein: ASSRGQDLPAF

V gene: TRBV2
CDR3 length: 18
J gene: TRBJ2-2
CDR3 protein: ASREPPLRREITNTGELF

V gene: TRBV6-1
CDR3 length: 12
J gene: TRBJ1-2
CDR3 protein: ASSEAGRGAGYT

V gene: TRBV7-2
CDR3 length: 12
J gene: TRBJ2-5
CDR3 protein: ASSLLPTGETQY

V gene: TRBV27
CDR3 length: 11
J gene: TRBJ1-3
CDR3 protein: ASSTGGGNTIY

V gene: TRBV9
CDR3 length: 12
J gene: TRBJ2-1
CDR3 protein: ASSTGLASNEQF

V gene: TRBV9
CDR3 length: 15
J gene: TRBJ1-4
CDR3 protein: ASSVGGGARKSEKLF

V gene: TRBV4-2
CDR3 length: 10
J gene: TRBJ2-1
CDR3 protein: ASTSRNGEQF

V gene: TRBV4-3
CDR3 length: 12
J gene: TRBJ2-3
CDR3 protein: ASSQVHNTDTQY

V gene: TRBV6-5
CDR3 length: 12
J gene: TRBJ1-1
CDR3 protein: ASSYSGGLTEAF

V gene: TRBV6-6
CDR3 length: 14
J gene: TRBJ2-7
CDR3 protein: ASSYSGALQGGEQY

V gene: TRBV29-1
CDR3 length: 11
J gene: TRBJ2-3
CDR3 protein: STRGTSTDTQY

V gene: TRBV5-4
CDR3 length: 12
J gene: TRBJ2-5
CDR3 protein: ASSLGAGEETQY

V gene: TRBV5-8
CDR3 length: 17
J gene: TRBJ2-2
CDR3 protein: ASSPGGLAGRPDTGELF

V gene: TRBV28
CDR3 length: 13
J gene: TRBJ2-7
CDR3 protein: ASSSLAREAGEQY

V gene: TRBV27
CDR3 length: 13
J gene: TRBJ2-3
CDR3 protein: ASSSTGQGTDTQY

V gene: TRBV7-2
CDR3 length: 13
J gene: TRBJ1-4
CDR3 protein: ASSIHGTPGGKLF

V gene: TRBV7-8
CDR3 length: 13
J gene: TRBJ2-6
CDR3 protein: ASSPARLGANVLT

V gene: TRBV7-9
CDR3 length: 11
J gene: TRBJ2-3
CDR3 protein: ASSLGGGPEEY

V gene: TRBV11-2
CDR3 length: 11
J gene: TRBJ2-1
CDR3 protein: ASSQGVRDEQF

V gene: TRBV6-1
CDR3 length: 12
J gene: TRBJ1-5
CDR3 protein: ASSATGGVQPQH

V gene: TRBV19
CDR3 length: 13
J gene: TRBJ2-7
CDR3 protein: ASSTVAGGGYEQY

V gene: TRBV4-1
CDR3 length: 12
J gene: TRBJ1-1
CDR3 protein: ASSRDRVGTEAF

V gene: TRBV5-1
CDR3 length: 12
J gene: TRBJ2-7
CDR3 protein: ASSWADTTDEQY

V gene: TRBV19
CDR3 length: 14
J gene: TRBJ1-4
CDR3 protein: ASIVSSNALNEKLF

V gene: TRBV20-1
CDR3 length: 9
J gene: TRBJ2-2
CDR3 protein: SALGPGELF

V gene: TRBV29-1
CDR3 length: 10
J gene: TRBJ2-7
CDR3 protein: SVEEGGYEQY

V gene: TRBV7-6
CDR3 length: 13
J gene: TRBJ2-7
CDR3 protein: ASSLGGTVGYEQY

V gene: TRBV7-9
CDR3 length: 14
J gene: TRBJ1-4
CDR3 protein: ASSLDRLALNEKLF

V gene: TRBV27
CDR3 length: 13
J gene: TRBJ2-7
CDR3 protein: ASSLRSRQSYEQY

V gene: TRBV9
CDR3 length: 12
J gene: TRBJ2-2
CDR3 protein: ASSAPSGTGELF

V gene: TRBV27
CDR3 length: 13
J gene: TRBJ2-1
CDR3 protein: ASSLEDGVLDEQF

V gene: TRBV28
CDR3 length: 11
J gene: TRBJ1-2
CDR3 protein: ASSLTGGYGYT

V gene: TRBV6-1
CDR3 length: 11
J gene: TRBJ1-1
CDR3 protein: ASDYRGDGEAF

V gene: TRBV7-9
CDR3 length: 16
J gene: TRBJ1-1
CDR3 protein: ASSLGTIGGAGNTEAF

V gene: TRBV30
CDR3 length: 14
J gene: TRBJ2-2
CDR3 protein: AWTPLFSGHTGELF

V gene: TRBV9
CDR3 length: 11
J gene: TRBJ2-1
CDR3 protein: ASSALSYNEQF

V gene: TRBV10-3
CDR3 length: 13
J gene: TRBJ2-4
CDR3 protein: AISDELLAKNIQY

V gene: TRBV7-3
CDR3 length: 13
J gene: TRBJ1-1
CDR3 protein: ASSLLRRENTEAF

V gene: TRBV12-5
CDR3 length: 16
J gene: TRBJ2-1
CDR3 protein: ASGLGSLAGVHYNEQF

V gene: TRBV29-1
CDR3 length: 11
J gene: TRBJ1-1
CDR3 protein: SALGEGVTEAF

V gene: TRBV7-8
CDR3 length: 16
J gene: TRBJ2-3
CDR3 protein: ASSFGPMRAGDWDTQY

V gene: TRBV30
CDR3 length: 15
J gene: TRBJ1-2
CDR3 protein: AWSRRPELLKTYGYT

V gene: TRBV27
CDR3 length: 13
J gene: TRBJ2-1
CDR3 protein: ASSDGTSLVDEQF

V gene: TRBV18
CDR3 length: 13
J gene: TRBJ2-5
CDR3 protein: ASSPRQATQETQY

V gene: TRBV30
CDR3 length: 10
J gene: TRBJ1-1
CDR3 protein: AWTGQYTEAF

V gene: TRBV18
CDR3 length: 13
J gene: TRBJ2-1
CDR3 protein: ASSPLAGGSLEQF

V gene: TRBV4-1
CDR3 length: 14
J gene: TRBJ2-7
CDR3 protein: ASSQESGTGYYEQY

V gene: TRBV18
CDR3 length: 14
J gene: TRBJ2-7
CDR3 protein: ASSPGSGGATVEQY